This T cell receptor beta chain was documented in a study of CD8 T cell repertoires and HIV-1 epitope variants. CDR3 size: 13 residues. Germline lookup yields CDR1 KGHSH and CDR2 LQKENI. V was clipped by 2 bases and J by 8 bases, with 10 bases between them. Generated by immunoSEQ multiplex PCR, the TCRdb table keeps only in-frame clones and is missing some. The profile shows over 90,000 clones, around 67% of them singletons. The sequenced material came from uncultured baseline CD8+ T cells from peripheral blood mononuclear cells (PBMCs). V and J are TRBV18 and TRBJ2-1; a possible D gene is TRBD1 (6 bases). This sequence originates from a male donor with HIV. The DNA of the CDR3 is TGTGCCAGCTCACCAGGGGGCTCCGATGAGCAGTTCTTC. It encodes CASSPGGSDEQFF.